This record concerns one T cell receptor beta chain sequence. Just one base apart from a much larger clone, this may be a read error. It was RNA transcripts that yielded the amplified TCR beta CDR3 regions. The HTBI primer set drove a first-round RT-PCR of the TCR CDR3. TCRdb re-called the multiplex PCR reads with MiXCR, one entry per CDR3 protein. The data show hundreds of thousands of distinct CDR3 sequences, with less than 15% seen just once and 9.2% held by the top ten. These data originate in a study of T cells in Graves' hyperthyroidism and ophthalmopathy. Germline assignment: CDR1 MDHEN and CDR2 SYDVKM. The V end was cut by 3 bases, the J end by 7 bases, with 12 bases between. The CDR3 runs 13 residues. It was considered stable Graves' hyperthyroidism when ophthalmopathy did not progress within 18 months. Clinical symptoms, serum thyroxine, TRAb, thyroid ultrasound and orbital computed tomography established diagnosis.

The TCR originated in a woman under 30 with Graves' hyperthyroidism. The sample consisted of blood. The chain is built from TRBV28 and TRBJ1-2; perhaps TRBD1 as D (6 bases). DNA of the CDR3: TGTGCCAGCAGTTTTCCAGGGGCCTTTGGCTACACCTTC. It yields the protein CASSFPGAFGYTF.